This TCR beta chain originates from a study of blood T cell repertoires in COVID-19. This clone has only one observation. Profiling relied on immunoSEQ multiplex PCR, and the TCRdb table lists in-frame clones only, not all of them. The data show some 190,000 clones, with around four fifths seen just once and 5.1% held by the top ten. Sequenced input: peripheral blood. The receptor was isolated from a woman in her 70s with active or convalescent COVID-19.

The CDR3 spells CASSDGRDSPLEYGYTF. The CDR3 bases are TGTGCCAGCAGCGACGGAAGGGACAGCCCCCTGGAGTATGGCTACACCTTC. This sequence joins TRBV9 and TRBJ1-2; 7 bases match TRBD1. The length of the CDR3 is 17 residues. Germline lookup yields CDR1 SGDLS and CDR2 YYNGEE. Germline trimming cut 3 bases from V and 5 bases from J; bases unmatched to any gene: 16.